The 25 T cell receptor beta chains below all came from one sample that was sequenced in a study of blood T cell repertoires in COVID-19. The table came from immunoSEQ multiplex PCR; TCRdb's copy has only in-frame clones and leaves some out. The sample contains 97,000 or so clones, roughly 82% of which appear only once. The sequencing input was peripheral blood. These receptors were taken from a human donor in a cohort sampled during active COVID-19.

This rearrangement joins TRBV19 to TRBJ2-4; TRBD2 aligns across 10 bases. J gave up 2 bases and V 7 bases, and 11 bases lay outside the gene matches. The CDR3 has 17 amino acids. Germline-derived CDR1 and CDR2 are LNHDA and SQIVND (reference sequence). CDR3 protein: CASKHSGTSDSKNIQYF. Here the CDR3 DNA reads TGTGCCAGTAAACACTCCGGGACTAGCGATTCCAAAAACATTCAGTACTTC.

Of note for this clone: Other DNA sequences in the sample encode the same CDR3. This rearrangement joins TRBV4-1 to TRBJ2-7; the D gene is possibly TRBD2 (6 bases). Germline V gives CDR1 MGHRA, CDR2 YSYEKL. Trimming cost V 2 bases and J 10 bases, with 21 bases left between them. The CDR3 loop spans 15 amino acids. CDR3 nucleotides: TGCGCCAGCAGCCAACTATTGGGGGTCGGGGGTTCCCAGTACTTC. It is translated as CASSQLLGVGGSQYF.

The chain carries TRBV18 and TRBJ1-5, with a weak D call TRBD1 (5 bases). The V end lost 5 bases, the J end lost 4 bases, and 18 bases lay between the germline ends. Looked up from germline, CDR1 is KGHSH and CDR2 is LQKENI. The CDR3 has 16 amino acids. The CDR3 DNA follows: TGTGCCAGCTCAACCAGCCTGACAGTCTCAAATCAGCCCCAGCATTTT. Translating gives CASSTSLTVSNQPQHF. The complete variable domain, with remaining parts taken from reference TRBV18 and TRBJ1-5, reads NAGVMQNPRHLVRRRGQEARLRCSPMKGHSHVYWYRQLPEEGLKFMVYLQKENIIDESGMPKERFSAEFPKEGPSILRIQQVVRGDSAAYFCASSTSLTVSNQPQHFGDGTRLSIL.

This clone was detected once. The CDR3 spells CASSYDSSYNSPLHF. The CDR3 DNA follows: TGTGCCAGCAGTTACGACAGCTCCTATAATTCACCCCTCCACTTT. The genes are TRBV6-2 or TRBV6-3 and TRBJ1-6, with D possibly TRBD1 on 5 matching bases. The germline V gene has CDR1 MNHEY and CDR2 SVGEGT. V was cut by 2 bases and J by 0 bases, with 5 bases left in between. This CDR3 region has 15 residues.

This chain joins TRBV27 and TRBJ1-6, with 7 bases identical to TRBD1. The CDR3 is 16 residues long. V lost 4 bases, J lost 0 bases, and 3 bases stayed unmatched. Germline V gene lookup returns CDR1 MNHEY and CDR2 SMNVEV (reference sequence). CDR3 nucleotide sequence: TGTGCCAGCAGTTCTGGACAGGCCTCCTATAATTCACCCCTCCACTTT. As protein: CASSSGQASYNSPLHF.

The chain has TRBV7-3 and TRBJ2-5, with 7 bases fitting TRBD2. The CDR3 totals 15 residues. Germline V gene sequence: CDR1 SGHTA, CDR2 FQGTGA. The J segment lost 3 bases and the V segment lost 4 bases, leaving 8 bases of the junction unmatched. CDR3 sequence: CASSSRAGTKETQYF. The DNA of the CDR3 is TGTGCCAGCAGCTCTCGGGCGGGGACTAAAGAGACCCAGTACTTC.

CDR3 protein: CASSLGITDGYTF. CDR3 coding DNA: TGCGCCAGCAGCTTGGGTATTACGGATGGCTACACCTTC. The chain is built from TRBV5-1 and TRBJ1-2; D is unclear. The V and J ends lost 0 bases and 6 bases respectively, with 9 bases between them. CDR3 length: 13 residues. Germline V gene sequence: CDR1 SGHRS, CDR2 YFSETQ.

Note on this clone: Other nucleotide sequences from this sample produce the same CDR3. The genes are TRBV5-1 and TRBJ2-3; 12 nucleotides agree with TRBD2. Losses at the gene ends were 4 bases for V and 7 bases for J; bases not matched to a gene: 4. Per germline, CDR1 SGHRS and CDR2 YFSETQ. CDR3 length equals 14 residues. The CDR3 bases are TGCGCCAGCAGCGCTAGCGGGGGGGGAAATACGCAGTATTTT. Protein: CASSASGGGNTQYF.

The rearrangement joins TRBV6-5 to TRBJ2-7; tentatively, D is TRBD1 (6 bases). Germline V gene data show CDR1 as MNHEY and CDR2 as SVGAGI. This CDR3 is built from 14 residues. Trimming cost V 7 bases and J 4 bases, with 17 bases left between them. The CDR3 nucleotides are TGTGCCAGCACCGACGGTACAGGGTTGTACGAGCAGTACTTC. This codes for CASTDGTGLYEQYF.

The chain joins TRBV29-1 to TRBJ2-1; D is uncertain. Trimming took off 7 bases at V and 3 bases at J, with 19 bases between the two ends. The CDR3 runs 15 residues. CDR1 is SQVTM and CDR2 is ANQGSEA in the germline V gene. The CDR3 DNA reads TGCAGCGGGCAAATGGGCGTGGGCATCTACAATGAGCAGTTCTTC. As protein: CSGQMGVGIYNEQFF.

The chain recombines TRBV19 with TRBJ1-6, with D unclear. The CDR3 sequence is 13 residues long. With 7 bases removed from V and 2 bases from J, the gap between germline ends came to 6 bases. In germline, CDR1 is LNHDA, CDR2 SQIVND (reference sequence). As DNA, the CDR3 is TGTGCCAGTATGCCTACCTATAATTCACCCCTCCACTTT. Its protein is CASMPTYNSPLHF.

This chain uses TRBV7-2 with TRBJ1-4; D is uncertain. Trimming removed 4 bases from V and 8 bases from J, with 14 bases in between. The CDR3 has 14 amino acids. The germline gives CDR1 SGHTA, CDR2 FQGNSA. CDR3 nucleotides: TGTGCCAGCAGCTCTCCCGGGTTAAACGAAAAACTGTTTTTT. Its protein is CASSSPGLNEKLFF.

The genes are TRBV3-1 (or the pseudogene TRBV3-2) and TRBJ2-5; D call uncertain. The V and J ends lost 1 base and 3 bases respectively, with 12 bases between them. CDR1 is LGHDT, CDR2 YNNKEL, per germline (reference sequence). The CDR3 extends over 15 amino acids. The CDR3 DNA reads TGTGCCAGCAGCCAAGTGATGAGGTCCGAAGAGACCCAGTACTTC. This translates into CASSQVMRSEETQYF.

CDR3 bases: TGTGCCAGCAGCCAGGGGACGGGGATCCAGTACTTC. This translates into CASSQGTGIQYF. The chain is built from TRBV7-2 and TRBJ2-7; D might be TRBD1 (6 bases). The CDR3 runs 12 residues. The germline V and J ends were trimmed by 5 bases and 10 bases, with 15 bases remaining between them. CDR1 SGHTA and CDR2 FQGNSA come from the germline V gene.

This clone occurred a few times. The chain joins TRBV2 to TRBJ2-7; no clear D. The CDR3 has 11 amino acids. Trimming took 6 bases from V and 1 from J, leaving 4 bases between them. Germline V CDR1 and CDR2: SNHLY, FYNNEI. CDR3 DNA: TGTGCCAGCAGCCAGTCCTACGAGCAGTACTTC. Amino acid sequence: CASSQSYEQYF.

In DNA form, the CDR3 reads TGCGCCAGCAGCCAAGATGTTCAGGGGGTCTACAATGAGCAGTTCTTC. Its translation is CASSQDVQGVYNEQFF. V usage is TRBV4-3 and J usage is TRBJ2-1, with TRBD1 matching over 7 bases. The length of the CDR3 is 16 residues. Germline V lookup: CDR1 LGHNA, CDR2 YSLEER. Trimming took 0 bases from V and 3 from J; bases not matched to a gene: 5.

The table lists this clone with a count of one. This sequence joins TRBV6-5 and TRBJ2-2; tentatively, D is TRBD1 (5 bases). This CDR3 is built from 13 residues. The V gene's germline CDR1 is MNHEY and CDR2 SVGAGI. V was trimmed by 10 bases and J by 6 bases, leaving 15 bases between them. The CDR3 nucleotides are TGTGCCACTTATAGGGGCGAGGCCGGGGAGCTGTTTTTT. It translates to CATYRGEAGELFF.

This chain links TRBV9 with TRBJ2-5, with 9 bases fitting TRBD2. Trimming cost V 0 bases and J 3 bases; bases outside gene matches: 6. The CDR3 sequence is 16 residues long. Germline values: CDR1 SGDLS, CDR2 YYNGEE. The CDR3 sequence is CASSVDNGGGEETQYF. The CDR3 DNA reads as TGTGCCAGCAGCGTAGATAACGGCGGGGGGGAAGAGACCCAGTACTTC.

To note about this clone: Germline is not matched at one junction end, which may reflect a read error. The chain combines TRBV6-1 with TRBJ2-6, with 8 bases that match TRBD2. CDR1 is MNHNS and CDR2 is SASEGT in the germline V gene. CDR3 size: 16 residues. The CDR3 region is CASSENAGGRSNVLTF. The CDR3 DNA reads TGTGCCAGCAGTGAAAATGCCGGCGGGAGGTCCAATGTCCTGACTTTC.

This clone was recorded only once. CDR3 loop: CASPQGAANYGYTF. Here the CDR3 DNA reads TGTGCCAGCCCACAGGGGGCGGCTAACTATGGCTACACCTTC. The rearrangement uses TRBV2 and TRBJ1-2; 9 bases match TRBD1. Unmatched junction bases numbered 4, after V lost 8 bases and J lost 0 bases. The germline gives CDR1 SNHLY, CDR2 FYNNEI. The CDR3 is 14 amino acids.

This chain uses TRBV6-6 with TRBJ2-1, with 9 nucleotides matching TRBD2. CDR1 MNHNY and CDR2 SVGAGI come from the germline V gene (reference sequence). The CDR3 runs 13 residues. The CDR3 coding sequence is TGTGGCGTAAAGGGACTAGCATCAAATGAGCAGTTCTTC. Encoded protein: CGVKGLASNEQFF.

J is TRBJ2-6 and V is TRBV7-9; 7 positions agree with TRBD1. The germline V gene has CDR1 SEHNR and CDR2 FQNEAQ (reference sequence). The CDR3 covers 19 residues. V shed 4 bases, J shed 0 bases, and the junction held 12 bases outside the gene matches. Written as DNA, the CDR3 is TGTGCCAGCAGCTCCCCCCTCGGGGACAGCCTCTCTGGGGCCAACGTCCTGACTTTC. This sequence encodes CASSSPLGDSLSGANVLTF.

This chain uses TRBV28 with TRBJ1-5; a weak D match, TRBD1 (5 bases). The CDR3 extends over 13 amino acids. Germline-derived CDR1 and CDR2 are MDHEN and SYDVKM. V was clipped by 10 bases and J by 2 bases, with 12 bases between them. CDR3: CATGGGGNQPQHF. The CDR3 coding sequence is TGTGCCACCGGGGGAGGGGGCAATCAGCCCCAGCATTTT.

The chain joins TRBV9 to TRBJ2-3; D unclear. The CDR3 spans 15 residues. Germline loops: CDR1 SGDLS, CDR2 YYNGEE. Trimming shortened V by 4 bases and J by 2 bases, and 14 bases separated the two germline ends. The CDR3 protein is CASSPQTPYTDTQYF. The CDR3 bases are TGTGCCAGCAGCCCACAGACACCGTACACAGATACGCAGTATTTT. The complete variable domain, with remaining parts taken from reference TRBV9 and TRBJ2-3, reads DSGVTQTPKHLITATGQRVTLRCSPRSGDLSVYWYQQSLDQGLQFLIQYYNGEERAKGNILERFSAQQFPDLHSELNLSSLELGDSALYFCASSPQTPYTDTQYFGPGTRLTVL.

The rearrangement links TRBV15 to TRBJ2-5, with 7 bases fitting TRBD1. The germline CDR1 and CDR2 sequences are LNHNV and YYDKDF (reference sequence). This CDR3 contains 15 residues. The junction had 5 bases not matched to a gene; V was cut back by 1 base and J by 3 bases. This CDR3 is CATSRGDSWKETQYF. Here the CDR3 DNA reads TGTGCCACCAGCAGAGGGGACAGTTGGAAAGAGACCCAGTACTTC.